These T cell receptor beta chains were read from a single sample in a study of T cell repertoires in cytomegalovirus infection. From the reads, TCRdb called clonotypes with MiXCR, one entry per CDR3 protein. The sample includes 310,000 or so distinct CDR3 sequences, approximately 25% of them seen just once. Their antigen targets remain unknown. Sequencing was performed on cultured PBMCs, taken from culture after CMV antigen stimulation. All receptors derive from a human donor in good health (CMV status not recorded). Some clones in this sample may be carry-over from other donors' samples. Each CDR3 is given with its conserved first and last residue. The D gene is left open where the match is weak. Some rows mark clone size as missing; the rest say once, few, many or name a class of expanded clone.

D gene: .; clone size: .; J gene: TRBJ2-7; V gene: TRBV15; CDR3 protein: CATSRDFKHEQYF; CDR3 DNA: TGTGCCACCAGCAGAGATTTTAAACACGAGCAGTACTTC
D gene: .; clone size: .; J gene: TRBJ2-1; V gene: TRBV7-3; CDR3 protein: CASSTDLGGEQFF; CDR3 DNA: TGTGCCAGCAGTACGGACTTGGGGGGAGAGCAGTTCTTC
D gene: .; clone size: many; J gene: TRBJ2-7; V gene: TRBV12-3/TRBV12-4; CDR3 protein: CASSFPGSREQYF; CDR3 DNA: TGTGCCAGCAGTTTCCCAGGGTCTAGGGAGCAGTACTTC
D gene: .; clone size: medium-sized; J gene: TRBJ1-1; V gene: TRBV7-8; CDR3 protein: CASSLVLQIEAFF; CDR3 DNA: TGTGCCAGCAGCTTAGTCCTACAGATTGAAGCTTTCTTT
D gene: .; clone size: few; J gene: TRBJ2-3; V gene: TRBV3-1; CDR3 protein: CASSQQRWERAVITDTQYF; CDR3 DNA: TGTGCCAGCAGCCAACAGCGGTGGGAGAGGGCGGTGATCACAGATACGCAGTATTTT
D gene: .; clone size: many; J gene: TRBJ2-3; V gene: TRBV10-3; CDR3 protein: CAISKPGDTDTQYF; CDR3 DNA: TGTGCCATCAGTAAACCGGGGGACACAGATACGCAGTATTTT
D gene: TRBD2; clone size: .; J gene: TRBJ2-1; V gene: TRBV12-5; CDR3 protein: CASGLILAGVNEQFF; CDR3 DNA: TGTGCTAGTGGTTTGATACTAGCGGGAGTCAATGAGCAGTTCTTC
D gene: .; clone size: .; J gene: TRBJ2-1; V gene: TRBV29-1; CDR3 protein: CSTYTGFSYNEQFF; CDR3 DNA: TGCAGCACCTATACAGGGTTCTCCTACAATGAGCAGTTCTTC
D gene: .; clone size: .; J gene: TRBJ1-4; V gene: TRBV6-6; CDR3 protein: CASGNNRGRVKLFF; CDR3 DNA: TGTGCCAGCGGAAATAATAGGGGTCGGGTAAAACTGTTTTTT
D gene: .; clone size: few; J gene: TRBJ2-7; V gene: TRBV7-2; CDR3 protein: CASSLQFSYEQYF; CDR3 DNA: TGTGCCAGCAGCTTACAGTTCTCCTACGAGCAGTACTTC
D gene: TRBD2; clone size: few; J gene: TRBJ2-1; V gene: TRBV19; CDR3 protein: CASSKGTIQWEQFF; CDR3 DNA: TGTGCCAGTAGTAAGGGGACTATACAATGGGAGCAGTTCTTC
D gene: .; clone size: .; J gene: TRBJ2-1; V gene: TRBV7-2; CDR3 protein: CASSYGTAEQFF; CDR3 DNA: TGTGCCAGCAGCTATGGGACCGCTGAGCAGTTCTTC
D gene: TRBD2; clone size: .; J gene: TRBJ2-2; V gene: TRBV12-3/TRBV12-4; CDR3 protein: CASSSSGLSTGELFF; CDR3 DNA: TGTGCCAGCAGTTCATCGGGACTATCTACCGGGGAGCTGTTTTTT
D gene: .; clone size: .; J gene: TRBJ2-1; V gene: TRBV6-2/TRBV6-3; CDR3 protein: CASSPARDYNEQFF; CDR3 DNA: TGTGCCAGCAGCCCGGCCAGGGACTACAATGAGCAGTTCTTC
D gene: .; clone size: .; J gene: TRBJ2-3; V gene: TRBV5-4; CDR3 protein: CASSLLGARTEQYF; CDR3 DNA: TGTGCCAGCAGCTTGCTGGGGGCCCGAACGGAGCAGTATTTT
D gene: .; clone size: .; J gene: TRBJ2-3; V gene: TRBV29-1; CDR3 protein: CSAPGGLAADTQYF; CDR3 DNA: TGCAGCGCACCCGGAGGGCTAGCAGCAGATACGCAGTATTTT
D gene: TRBD1; clone size: few; J gene: TRBJ1-2; V gene: TRBV28; CDR3 protein: CASSYGGTGTGTTF; CDR3 DNA: TGTGCCAGCAGTTACGGGGGGACAGGGACCGGGACCACCTTC
D gene: TRBD1; clone size: .; J gene: TRBJ1-4; V gene: TRBV5-6; CDR3 protein: CASSWTGLKATNEKLFF; CDR3 DNA: TGTGCCAGCAGCTGGACAGGGCTAAAAGCAACTAATGAAAAACTGTTTTTT
D gene: .; clone size: .; J gene: TRBJ2-7; V gene: TRBV28; CDR3 protein: CASFDANSYEQYF; CDR3 DNA: TGTGCCAGCTTCGACGCGAACTCCTACGAGCAGTACTTC
D gene: .; clone size: .; J gene: TRBJ2-3; V gene: TRBV7-2; CDR3 protein: CASTKGGPQWRDTQYF; CDR3 DNA: TGTGCCAGCACCAAAGGGGGGCCCCAGTGGAGAGATACGCAGTATTTT
D gene: .; clone size: .; J gene: TRBJ2-3; V gene: TRBV14; CDR3 protein: CASSHGAFADTQYF; CDR3 DNA: TGTGCCAGCAGCCACGGGGCGTTCGCAGATACGCAGTATTTT
D gene: .; clone size: .; J gene: TRBJ2-7; V gene: TRBV19; CDR3 protein: CASTPGSGATYEQYF; CDR3 DNA: TGTGCCAGTACCCCGGGGAGCGGAGCAACCTACGAGCAGTACTTC
D gene: .; clone size: many; J gene: TRBJ2-7; V gene: TRBV28; CDR3 protein: CASSLPGYEQYF; CDR3 DNA: TGTGCCAGCAGCTTACCGGGCTACGAGCAGTACTTC
D gene: .; clone size: .; J gene: TRBJ2-5; V gene: TRBV28; CDR3 protein: CASNAGIQETQYF; CDR3 DNA: TGTGCCAGCAACGCGGGGATTCAAGAGACCCAGTACTTC
D gene: TRBD2; clone size: .; J gene: TRBJ2-1; V gene: TRBV6-2/TRBV6-3; CDR3 protein: CATLSWGLAGGPGTYNEQFF; CDR3 DNA: TGTGCCACCTTAAGCTGGGGACTAGCGGGAGGGCCCGGTACCTACAATGAGCAGTTCTTC
D gene: .; clone size: few; J gene: TRBJ1-1; V gene: TRBV19; CDR3 protein: CASSRQSMNTEAFF; CDR3 DNA: TGTGCCAGTAGCAGACAGTCCATGAACACTGAAGCTTTCTTT
D gene: .; clone size: once; J gene: TRBJ1-3; V gene: TRBV12-3/TRBV12-4; CDR3 protein: CASSFIGENTIYF; CDR3 DNA: TGTGCCAGCAGTTTTATAGGTGAAAACACCATATATTTT
D gene: .; clone size: few; J gene: TRBJ2-3; V gene: TRBV29-1; CDR3 protein: CSVERRTSTDTQYF; CDR3 DNA: TGCAGCGTGGAAAGGAGAACTAGCACAGATACGCAGTATTTT
D gene: .; clone size: .; J gene: TRBJ2-1; V gene: TRBV6-6; CDR3 protein: CASSPRTTSSYNEQFF; CDR3 DNA: TGTGCCAGCAGTCCTAGGACTACGAGCTCCTACAATGAGCAGTTCTTC
D gene: TRBD2; clone size: .; J gene: TRBJ2-1; V gene: TRBV18; CDR3 protein: CASSARMGTSDYNEQFF; CDR3 DNA: TGTGCCAGCTCAGCCCGAATGGGGACTAGCGACTACAATGAGCAGTTCTTC
D gene: .; clone size: .; J gene: TRBJ1-2; V gene: TRBV7-9; CDR3 protein: CASSLNAAGYTF; CDR3 DNA: TGTGCCAGCAGCTTAAACGCGGCTGGCTACACCTTC
D gene: .; clone size: .; J gene: TRBJ2-7; V gene: TRBV28; CDR3 protein: CASRSPSLTGEQYF; CDR3 DNA: TGTGCCAGCAGGTCCCCGAGCCTGACAGGCGAGCAGTACTTC
D gene: .; clone size: few; J gene: TRBJ2-4; V gene: TRBV12-3/TRBV12-4; CDR3 protein: CASTNRTVAKNIQYF; CDR3 DNA: TGTGCCAGCACCAACAGGACCGTAGCCAAAAACATTCAGTACTTC